The 3 T cell receptor beta chains below come from one sample, sequenced in a study of breast tumors, draining lymph nodes, adjacent tissues. One entry per CDR3 protein, called by TCRdb with MiXCR from the multiplex PCR reads. The sample lists about 130,000 distinct CDR3 sequences; approximately 20% were seen once. Samples came from axillary lymph nodes draining the breast cancer. The sequenced sample consisted of axillary lymph node tissue. These receptors were obtained from a female donor with breast cancer. Some clones in this sample may be carry-over from other donors' samples.

At least ten counts were recorded for this clonotype. This chain uses TRBV30 with TRBJ2-7, with 11 bases identical to TRBD2. Germline V gives CDR1 GTSNPN, CDR2 SVGIG (reference sequence). CDR3 size: 15 residues. The junction had 6 bases not matched to a gene; V was cut back by 1 base and J by 4 bases. The CDR3 bases are TGTGCCTGGAGTGGCACTAGCGGGAGTGTTTACGAGCAGTACTTC. It is translated as CAWSGTSGSVYEQYF. The complete variable domain, with remaining parts taken from reference TRBV30 and TRBJ2-7, reads SQTIHQWPATLVQPVGSPLSLECTVEGTSNPNLYWYRQAAGRGLQLLFYSVGIGQISSEVPQNLSASRPQDRQFILSSKKLLLSDSGFYLCAWSGTSGSVYEQYFGPGTRLTVT.

This clonotype was detected only a few times. The rearrangement uses TRBV30 and TRBJ1-2, with a possible D match to TRBD1 (5 bases). Germline CDR1 and CDR2: GTSNPN and SVGIG (reference sequence). With 4 bases removed from V and 4 bases from J, the gap between germline ends came to 22 bases. This CDR3 is built from 16 residues. CDR3 in DNA: TGTGCCTGGAATCGCCAGGGTCAGAGTTTTTCCTATGGCTACACCTTC. This gives the protein CAWNRQGQSFSYGYTF.

This clonotype came up many times. This chain links TRBV12-3 or TRBV12-4 with TRBJ1-6; the D gene is possibly TRBD1 (5 bases). There are 14 residues in the CDR3. The V gene lost 8 bases and the J gene lost 9 bases, with 17 bases spanning the gap. CDR3 in amino acids: CASRDSFRSSPLHF. CDR3 DNA sequence: TGTGCCAGCCGGGACTCCTTTCGATCTTCACCCCTCCACTTT.